The next 22 T cell receptor beta chains were all read from a single sample in a study of cytomegalovirus exposure and HLA in healthy donors. The data were produced by immunoSEQ multiplex PCR, yet TCRdb's version contains in-frame clones alone and is incomplete. The sample contains approximately 140,000 clones, 70% to 90% of which appear only once. Sequencing was carried out using PBMCs. The receptor source for this set is a young woman in good health and CMV-seropositive.

The rearrangement uses TRBV30 and TRBJ1-5; maybe TRBD1 (5 bases). CDR1 is GTSNPN, CDR2 SVGIG, per germline (reference sequence). V lost 0 bases and J 5 bases, leaving 14 bases between the germline ends. The CDR3 runs 15 residues. The CDR3 DNA reads TGTGCCTGGAGTGTAGGGTCAGGGTTGGATCAGCCCCAGCATTTT. Translated: CAWSVGSGLDQPQHF.

The chain has TRBV7-8 and TRBJ1-5; no clear D gene. The CDR3 covers 14 residues. Looked up from germline, CDR1 is SGHVS and CDR2 is FQNEAQ. Trimming pared 1 base from V and 4 bases from J, leaving 8 bases between. This CDR3 is CASSLVQVNQPQHF. CDR3 nucleotides: TGTGCCAGCAGCTTAGTTCAGGTTAATCAGCCCCAGCATTTT.

This chain links TRBV29-1 with TRBJ1-1; the match to TRBD1 covers 10 bases. Germline values: CDR1 SQVTM, CDR2 ANQGSEA. The CDR3 extends over 14 amino acids. V shed 6 bases, J shed 7 bases, and the junction held 11 bases outside the gene matches. CDR3 DNA: TGCAGCGTGAAGAGGGGACAGGGGCATATTGAAGCTTTCTTT. Its protein product is CSVKRGQGHIEAFF.

The V gene is TRBV15, the J gene TRBJ1-2; 8 nucleotides match TRBD1. The V segment lost 5 bases and the J segment 5 bases; nucleotides outside the gene matches: 10. From germline, CDR1 is LNHNV and CDR2 YYDKDF (reference sequence). The CDR3 is 15 residues long. CDR3 DNA sequence: TGTGCCACCAGCCCAGGGGGCTCAACGGGGTATGGCTACACCTTC. Translated, it gives CATSPGGSTGYGYTF.

The chain couples TRBV28 to TRBJ1-2; D is possibly TRBD1 (5 bases). V was clipped by 7 bases and J by 5 bases, with 17 bases between them. The CDR3 extends over 14 amino acids. Germline CDR1 reads MDHEN; CDR2 reads SYDVKM. CDR3 in amino acids: CASTSSRVGYGYTF. The CDR3, as DNA: TGTGCCAGCACATCCTCCAGGGTTGGATATGGCTACACCTTC.

CDR3 nucleotide sequence: TGTGCCAGTCTTTCAGGGGGTGACGAGCAGTACTTC. This gives the protein CASLSGGDEQYF. This chain uses TRBV28 with TRBJ2-7; TRBD1 matches 7 bases. The junction had 7 bases not matched to a gene; V was cut back by 9 bases and J by 5 bases. The CDR3 runs 12 residues. From germline, CDR1 is MDHEN and CDR2 SYDVKM.

The chain uses TRBV30 and TRBJ2-5; TRBD1 aligns across 10 bases. Unmatched junction bases numbered 3, after V lost 7 bases and J lost 7 bases. Germline CDR1 and CDR2: GTSNPN and SVGIG (reference sequence). CDR3 length: 11 amino acids. CDR3 in amino acids: CAYGQGGTQYF. CDR3 bases: TGTGCCTACGGACAGGGGGGGACCCAGTACTTC.

This chain links TRBV27 with TRBJ2-5; D is possibly TRBD1 (6 bases). The V gene's germline CDR1 is MNHEY and CDR2 SMNVEV (reference sequence). This CDR3 has 14 residues. The ends were cut back, 4 bases at V and 2 bases at J, with 11 bases in the middle. CDR3 nucleotide sequence: TGTGCCAGCAGTTCGAAGGGACAACAAGAGACCCAGTACTTC. Translation: CASSSKGQQETQYF.

The chain couples TRBV6-1 to TRBJ2-1, with TRBD2 identical over 13 bases. Germline values: CDR1 MNHNS, CDR2 SASEGT. V was clipped by 4 bases and J by 8 bases; unmatched bases: 5. The CDR3 totals 15 residues. CDR3 DNA: TGTGCCAGCAGTGCGACTAGCGGGGGGCCGGATGAGCAGTTCTTC. Translated, it gives CASSATSGGPDEQFF.

The rearrangement uses TRBV4-3 and TRBJ1-2; unclear D gene. Germline V lookup: CDR1 LGHNA, CDR2 YSLEER. This CDR3 contains 13 residues. V was cut by 0 bases and J by 7 bases, with 9 bases left in between. Written as DNA, the CDR3 is TGCGCCAGCAGCCAAGAGTGGGAGACTGGCTACACCTTC. It is translated as CASSQEWETGYTF.

The V call is TRBV9, the J call TRBJ1-1; 10 bases are shared with TRBD1. CDR1 is SGDLS, CDR2 YYNGEE, per germline. The CDR3 sequence is 14 residues long. Losses at the gene ends were 3 bases for V and 2 bases for J; bases not matched to a gene: 1. DNA of the CDR3: TGTGCCAGCAGCGCGACAGGGGGCAACACTGAAGCTTTCTTT. Translated: CASSATGGNTEAFF. Based on the CDR3 plus reference TRBV9 and TRBJ1-1, the full variable domain is DSGVTQTPKHLITATGQRVTLRCSPRSGDLSVYWYQQSLDQGLQFLIQYYNGEERAKGNILERFSAQQFPDLHSELNLSSLELGDSALYFCASSATGGNTEAFFGQGTRLTVV.

V gene TRBV7-9 combines with J gene TRBJ2-2; no firm D call. The CDR3 spans 14 residues. V was cut by 5 bases and J by 2 bases, with 9 bases left in between. CDR1 is SEHNR and CDR2 is FQNEAQ in the germline V gene (reference sequence). The CDR3 spells CASSPPRNTGELFF. In DNA, the CDR3 is TGTGCCAGCAGCCCGCCTAGAAACACCGGGGAGCTGTTTTTT.

V gene TRBV5-1 combines with J gene TRBJ2-2; 9 nucleotides agree with TRBD2. Germline CDR1 and CDR2: SGHRS and YFSETQ. This CDR3 is built from 15 residues. V shed 6 bases and J 2 bases; nucleotides not matched to a gene: 5. The CDR3 DNA reads TGCGCCAGCACGTCGGGACTAGCTAACACCGGGGAGCTGTTTTTT. This translates into CASTSGLANTGELFF.

The chain uses TRBV9 and TRBJ2-4, with D possibly matching TRBD2 (6 bases). V was pared by 0 bases and J by 0 bases, with 13 bases between. The CDR3 is made up of 17 amino acids. Germline V CDR1 and CDR2: SGDLS, YYNGEE. CDR3 DNA sequence: TGTGCCAGCAGCGTAGCGGCGGGGCCTTTAGCCAAAAACATTCAGTACTTC. Residues: CASSVAAGPLAKNIQYF. The full variable domain, completed using reference TRBV9 and TRBJ2-4, is DSGVTQTPKHLITATGQRVTLRCSPRSGDLSVYWYQQSLDQGLQFLIQYYNGEERAKGNILERFSAQQFPDLHSELNLSSLELGDSALYFCASSVAAGPLAKNIQYFGAGTRLSVL.

V and J are TRBV7-9 and TRBJ1-1; D is unresolved. Deletions cut 3 bases from V and 5 bases from J, with 22 bases between. CDR3 length: 17 amino acids. Germline CDR1 and CDR2: SEHNR and FQNEAQ (reference sequence). The CDR3 nucleotides read TGTGCCAGCAGCTTTGATAGTTTTGGGCCCTATTGGACTGAAGCTTTCTTT. Translating it yields CASSFDSFGPYWTEAFF.

CDR3 sequence (DNA): TGTGCCAGCAGTTTAGGGAGCTCCTATAATTCACCCCTCCACTTT. Amino acid sequence: CASSLGSSYNSPLHF. V gene TRBV28 combines with J gene TRBJ1-6, with D hard to call. The CDR3 runs to 15 residues. Looked up from germline, CDR1 is MDHEN and CDR2 is SYDVKM. V gave up 2 bases and J gave up 0 bases, with 5 bases separating them.

The V gene is TRBV9, the J gene TRBJ2-3; possibly TRBD2 for D (7 bases). The CDR3 totals 16 residues. Trimming stripped 4 bases from V and 1 base from J, with 16 bases between. CDR1 and CDR2 from the germline V gene are SGDLS and YYNGEE. The CDR3 DNA reads TGTGCCAGCAGCCCAAGGGGGGCGGGGGGCACAGATACGCAGTATTTT. It translates to CASSPRGAGGTDTQYF.

This chain links TRBV12-5 with TRBJ1-5; 8 bases align to TRBD1. V lost 7 bases and J lost 4; bases outside the gene matches: 9. Germline V gives CDR1 LGHNT, CDR2 FRNRAP. The CDR3 has 15 residues. The CDR3 here is CASDTGQVGNQPQHF. CDR3 in DNA: TGTGCTAGTGATACGGGACAGGTAGGAAATCAGCCCCAGCATTTT.

This chain uses TRBV6-1 with TRBJ1-5; a possible D gene is TRBD1 (6 bases). Trimming removed 6 bases at V and 0 bases at J, with 12 bases between. CDR1 and CDR2 from the germline V gene are MNHNS and SASEGT. The CDR3 consists of 15 residues. Here the CDR3 DNA reads TGTGCCAGCAGACTTCGAGGGGGTAGCAATCAGCCCCAGCATTTT. It yields the protein CASRLRGGSNQPQHF.

The chain employs TRBV4-3 and TRBJ1-1; no clear D. V lost 1 base, J lost 1 base, and 10 bases lay in between. Germline V gene data show CDR1 as LGHNA and CDR2 as YSLEER. CDR3 length: 15 amino acids. CDR3 bases: TGCGCCAGCAGCCAAGGATCAAAAGCGAACACTGAAGCTTTCTTT. Its protein product is CASSQGSKANTEAFF.

The CDR3 region has the DNA TGTGCTAGTGGCAGGGGGTTCGGGGAGCTGTTTTTT. It encodes CASGRGFGELFF. V and J are TRBV12-5 and TRBJ2-2; 7 bases are shared with TRBD1. The CDR3 is 12 amino acids. Germline V gives CDR1 LGHNT, CDR2 FRNRAP. Trimming at V came to 6 bases and at J to 7 bases, leaving 2 bases not matched to a gene.

The chain couples TRBV2 to TRBJ1-2, with D uncertain. The CDR3 is 16 residues long. The germline V gene encodes CDR1 SNHLY and CDR2 FYNNEI. V gave up 2 bases and J gave up 0 bases, with 13 bases separating them. CDR3 in DNA: TGTGCCAGCAGTGAAAGCAGGACTACCGCTAACTATGGCTACACCTTC. Residues: CASSESRTTANYGYTF.